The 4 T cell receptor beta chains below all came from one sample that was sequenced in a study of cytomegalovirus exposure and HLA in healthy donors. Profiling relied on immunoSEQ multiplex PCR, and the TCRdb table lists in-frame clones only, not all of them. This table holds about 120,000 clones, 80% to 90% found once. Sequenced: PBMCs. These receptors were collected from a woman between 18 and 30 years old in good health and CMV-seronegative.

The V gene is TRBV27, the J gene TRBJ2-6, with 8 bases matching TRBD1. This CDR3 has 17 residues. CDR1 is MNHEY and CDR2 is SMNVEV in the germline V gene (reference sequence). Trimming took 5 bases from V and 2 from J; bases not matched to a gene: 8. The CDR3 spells CASSPGTGLPGANVLTF. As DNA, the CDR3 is TGTGCCAGCAGTCCGGGGACAGGCCTTCCTGGGGCCAACGTCCTGACTTTC. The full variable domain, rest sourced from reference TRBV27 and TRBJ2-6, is EAQVTQNPRYLITVTGKKLTVTCSQNMNHEYMSWYRQDPGLGLRQIYYSMNVEVTDKGDVPEGYKVSRKEKRNFPLILESPSPNQTSLYFCASSPGTGLPGANVLTFGAGSRLTVL.

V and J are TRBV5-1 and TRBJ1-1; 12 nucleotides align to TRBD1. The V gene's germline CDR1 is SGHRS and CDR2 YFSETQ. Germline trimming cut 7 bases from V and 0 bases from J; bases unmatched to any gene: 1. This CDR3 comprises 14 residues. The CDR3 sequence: CASGTGGLNTEAFF. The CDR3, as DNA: TGCGCCAGCGGGACAGGGGGCCTGAACACTGAAGCTTTCTTT.

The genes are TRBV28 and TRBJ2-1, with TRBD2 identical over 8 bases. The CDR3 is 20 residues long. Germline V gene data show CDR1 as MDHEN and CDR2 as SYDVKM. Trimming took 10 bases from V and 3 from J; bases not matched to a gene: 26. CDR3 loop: CATSWPGGLAERSVYNEQFF. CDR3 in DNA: TGTGCCACCTCTTGGCCGGGGGGGCTAGCGGAGCGATCGGTCTACAATGAGCAGTTCTTC.

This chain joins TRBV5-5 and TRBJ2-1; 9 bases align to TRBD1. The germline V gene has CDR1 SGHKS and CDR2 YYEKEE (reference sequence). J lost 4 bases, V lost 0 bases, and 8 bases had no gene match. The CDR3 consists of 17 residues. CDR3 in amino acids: CASSLGPNRGLYNEQFF. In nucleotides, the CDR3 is TGTGCCAGCAGCTTGGGACCCAACAGGGGGCTGTACAATGAGCAGTTCTTC.